These 6 T cell receptor beta chains were sequenced from one sample in a study of blood T cell repertoires in COVID-19. Clones were sequenced by immunoSEQ multiplex PCR, and TCRdb holds only the in-frame ones, with some missing. The data hold approximately 29,000 clones, with approximately 79% observed a single time. Sequenced material: peripheral blood. The receptors here all came from a boy younger than 10 with active or convalescent COVID-19.

The count of this clone is one. This chain uses TRBV5-4 with TRBJ2-5, with 10 bases fitting TRBD2. This CDR3 is 15 amino acids long. Germline V CDR1 and CDR2: SGHNT, YYREEE (reference sequence). V gave up 1 base and J gave up 3 bases; unmatched junction bases: 3. CDR3 amino acids: CASSLTSGVEETQYF. The CDR3 DNA is TGTGCCAGCAGCTTGACTAGCGGGGTGGAAGAGACCCAGTACTTC.

The CDR3 protein is CASSGPGTDPPYEQYF. The CDR3 DNA follows: TGCGCCAGCAGTGGACCCGGGACAGACCCCCCATACGAGCAGTACTTC. The rearrangement uses TRBV10-2 and TRBJ2-7; 7 positions match TRBD1. Germline CDR1 is WSHSY and CDR2 is SAAADI. Trimming removed 4 bases from V and 4 bases from J; junction bases left unmatched: 13. This CDR3 has 16 amino acids.

The chain carries TRBV5-1 and TRBJ1-3; TRBD1 matches at 7 bases. This CDR3 has 15 residues. J lost 4 bases, V lost 0 bases, and 4 bases had no gene match. Germline-derived CDR1 and CDR2 are SGHRS and YFSETQ. CDR3 residues: CASSLGQGWGNTIYF. Written as DNA, the CDR3 is TGCGCCAGCAGCTTGGGACAGGGTTGGGGAAACACCATATATTTT.

The CDR3 sequence: CASSSKTGEWDIQYF. The CDR3 DNA is TGTGCCAGCAGCTCTAAAACAGGGGAGTGGGACATTCAGTACTTC. The chain joins TRBV7-8 to TRBJ2-4, with TRBD1 identical over 7 bases. The junction had 11 bases not matched to a gene; V was cut back by 4 bases and J by 8 bases. CDR3 length: 15 residues. From germline, CDR1 is SGHVS and CDR2 FQNEAQ.

The J gene is TRBJ2-7, the V gene TRBV7-2; D may be TRBD2 (6 bases). Germline values: CDR1 SGHTA, CDR2 FQGNSA. The CDR3 is 15 amino acids. The V gene lost 5 bases and the J gene lost 0 bases, with 14 bases spanning the gap. The CDR3 nucleotides are TGTGCCAGCAGCAGGGGACTTCAGAGCTCCTACGAGCAGTACTTC. Its protein is CASSRGLQSSYEQYF.

V is TRBV10-1 and J is TRBJ2-3; a possible D gene is TRBD2 (6 bases). Germline assignment: CDR1 WNHNN and CDR2 SYGVQD (reference sequence). The CDR3 extends over 16 amino acids. Trimming took off 3 bases at V and 0 bases at J, with 13 bases between the two ends. The CDR3 coding sequence is TGCGCCAGCAGTGAAGGGAGGAGGCTCAGCACAGATACGCAGTATTTT. This encodes CASSEGRRLSTDTQYF.